These 10 T cell receptor beta chains originate from one sample sequenced in a study of siplizumab effects on memory and regulatory T cells. Only in-frame clones appear in the TCRdb table, and some are missing; sequencing was by immunoSEQ multiplex PCR. The sample lists tens of thousands of clones, 91% occurring once. Sequencing was performed on CD8+ T cells sorted from blood. The receptors were sampled from a human donor in good health.

Here the CDR3 reads CASDRGFRNEQFF. The CDR3 DNA is TGTGCCAGCGACAGGGGTTTCCGCAATGAGCAGTTCTTC. The V gene is TRBV6-1, the J gene TRBJ2-1, with 8 bases identical to TRBD1. Trimming at V came to 8 bases and at J to 6 bases, leaving 6 bases not matched to a gene. Per germline, CDR1 MNHNS and CDR2 SASEGT. CDR3 length: 13 amino acids.

This clone has only one observation. The CDR3 region is CASSLPDRTYEQYF. As DNA, the CDR3 is TGTGCCAGCAGCTTACCCGACAGAACCTACGAGCAGTACTTC. The rearrangement links TRBV11-1 to TRBJ2-5; D perhaps matches TRBD1 (5 bases). The tail of the sequence fits TRBJ2-7 better, so the J call may be wrong. Germline CDR1 and CDR2: SGHAT and FQDESV (reference sequence). The CDR3 has 14 amino acids.

The genes are TRBV5-6 and TRBJ1-2; D unresolved. V was shortened by 1 base and J by 4 bases, with 5 bases between the two germline ends. The CDR3 has 12 amino acids. Germline CDR1 and CDR2: SGHDT and YYEEEE. This CDR3 is CASSLPLYGYTF. The CDR3 bases are TGTGCCAGCAGCTTGCCTCTCTATGGCTACACCTTC.

This chain links TRBV23-1 with TRBJ1-1; weak D call: TRBD1 (6 bases). TRBV23-1 is treated as an ORF (open reading frame) with a function not yet certain. CDR3 length: 18 amino acids. The V end was cut by 1 base, the J end by 3 bases, with 21 bases between. The DNA of the CDR3 is TGCGCCAGCAGTCAATTTTATAGTAGGGGGTCTGAGGACACTGAAGCTTTCTTT. Translation: CASSQFYSRGSEDTEAFF.

The count of this clone is one. The rearrangement uses TRBV13 and TRBJ2-1; the D gene is possibly TRBD2 (6 bases). Trimming left V 5 bases short and J 0 bases short, with 17 bases between. Germline values: CDR1 PRHDT, CDR2 FYEKMQ (reference sequence). The CDR3 is made up of 17 amino acids. DNA of the CDR3: TGTGCCAGCAGCCCCACACCTGCGGGGTCCTCCTACAATGAGCAGTTCTTC. Translation: CASSPTPAGSSYNEQFF. The full variable domain, rest sourced from reference TRBV13 and TRBJ2-1, is AAGVIQSPRHLIKEKRETATLKCYPIPRHDTVYWYQQGPGQDPQFLISFYEKMQSDKGSIPDRFSAQQFSDYHSELNMSSLELGDSALYFCASSPTPAGSSYNEQFFGPGTRLTVL.

This clone showed up just once. V is TRBV6-5 and J is TRBJ1-5, with 11 bases fitting TRBD1. Per the germline V gene, CDR1 is MNHEY and CDR2 is SVGAGI. Losses at the gene ends were 6 bases for V and 6 bases for J; bases not matched to a gene: 7. The CDR3 sequence is 15 residues long. The CDR3 DNA reads TGTGCCAGCAGATCCGGGACAGGGGGTTCTCAGCCCCAGCATTTT. Translating it yields CASRSGTGGSQPQHF.

The chain links TRBV14 to TRBJ2-1, with 7 bases lining up with TRBD1. This CDR3 contains 14 residues. V lost 2 bases to trimming and J lost 3 bases; unmatched junction nucleotides: 1. The germline V gene has CDR1 SGHDN and CDR2 FVKESK. The CDR3 DNA reads as TGTGCCAGCAGCCAAAGGGGGCTCTACAATGAGCAGTTCTTC. Translating gives CASSQRGLYNEQFF.

CDR3 region: CASRDWSVNTEAFF. The CDR3 DNA sequence: TGTGCCAGCAGGGATTGGTCCGTGAACACTGAAGCTTTCTTT. The chain uses TRBV2 and TRBJ1-1; D ambiguous. Trimming left V 6 bases short and J 0 bases short, with 11 bases between. CDR1 is SNHLY, CDR2 FYNNEI, per germline. CDR3 length: 14 residues.

V is TRBV6-5 and J is TRBJ2-7, with 9 bases identical to TRBD1. This CDR3 spans 15 amino acids. The V and J ends lost 1 base and 4 bases, in that order; junction bases with no gene match: 5. From germline, CDR1 is MNHEY and CDR2 SVGAGI. The CDR3 protein is CASSYLGTGHYEQYF. The CDR3 DNA reads TGTGCCAGCAGTTACTTGGGGACAGGGCATTACGAGCAGTACTTC.

This clone was seen a single time. The chain employs TRBV6-5 and TRBJ2-1, with 9 nucleotides matching TRBD1. From germline, CDR1 is MNHEY and CDR2 SVGAGI. The CDR3 is made up of 14 amino acids. The V segment lost 8 bases and the J segment 8 bases; nucleotides outside the gene matches: 10. The CDR3 DNA reads as TGTGCCAGCTGGGGGACAGGGTCGTTCGATGAGCAGTTCTTC. It specifies CASWGTGSFDEQFF.